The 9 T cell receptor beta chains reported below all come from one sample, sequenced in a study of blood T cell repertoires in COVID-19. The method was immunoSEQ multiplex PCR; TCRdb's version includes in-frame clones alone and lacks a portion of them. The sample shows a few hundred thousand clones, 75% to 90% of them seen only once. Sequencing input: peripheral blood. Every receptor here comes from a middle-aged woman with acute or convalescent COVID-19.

This CDR3 reads CASSRTGKIQYF. The CDR3 DNA follows: TGTGCCAGCAGTCGGACAGGGAAGATCCAGTACTTC. The chain links TRBV3-1 (or the pseudogene TRBV3-2) to TRBJ2-5; 8 nucleotides agree with TRBD1. V shed 6 bases, J shed 10 bases, and the junction held 7 bases outside the gene matches. CDR1 LGHDT and CDR2 YNNKEL come from the germline V gene (reference sequence). The CDR3 extends over 12 amino acids.

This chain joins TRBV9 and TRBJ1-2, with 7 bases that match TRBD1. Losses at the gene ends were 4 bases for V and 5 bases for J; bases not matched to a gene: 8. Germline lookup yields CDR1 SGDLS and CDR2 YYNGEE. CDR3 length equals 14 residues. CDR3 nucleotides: TGTGCCAGCAGCCCCACAGGGGCGCGGTATGGCTACACCTTC. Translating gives CASSPTGARYGYTF.

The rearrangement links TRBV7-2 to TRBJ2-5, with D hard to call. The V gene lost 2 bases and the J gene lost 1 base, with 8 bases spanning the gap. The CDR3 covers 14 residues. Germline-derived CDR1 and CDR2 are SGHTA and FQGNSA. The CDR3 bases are TGTGCCAGCAGCTTACAGGCAGGCCAAGAGACCCAGTACTTC. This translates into CASSLQAGQETQYF. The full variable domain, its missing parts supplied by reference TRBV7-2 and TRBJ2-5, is GAGVSQSPSNKVTEKGKDVELRCDPISGHTALYWYRQSLGQGLEFLIYFQGNSAPDKSGLPSDRFSAERTGGSVSTLTIQRTQQEDSAVYLCASSLQAGQETQYFGPGTRLLVL.

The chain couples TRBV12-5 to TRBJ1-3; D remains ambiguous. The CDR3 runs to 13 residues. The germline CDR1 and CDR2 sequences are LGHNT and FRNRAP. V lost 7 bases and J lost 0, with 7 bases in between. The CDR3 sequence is CASAIYSGNTIYF. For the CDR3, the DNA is TGTGCTAGTGCTATTTACTCTGGAAACACCATATATTTT.

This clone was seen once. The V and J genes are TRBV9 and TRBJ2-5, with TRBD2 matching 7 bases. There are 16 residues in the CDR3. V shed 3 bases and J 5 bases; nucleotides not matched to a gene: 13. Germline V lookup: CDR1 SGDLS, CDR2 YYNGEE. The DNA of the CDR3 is TGTGCCAGCAGCGCTTACGGGACTCCCGGGAGGGAGACCCAGTACTTC. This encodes CASSAYGTPGRETQYF.

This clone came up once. The CDR3 nucleotides are TGCGCCAGCAGCTTGCTACAGGGGTCGCAGAACACCGGGGAGCTGTTTTTT. Translating gives CASSLLQGSQNTGELFF. V usage is TRBV5-1 and J usage is TRBJ2-2, with 7 bases lining up with TRBD1. The CDR3 spans 17 residues. Germline CDR1 is SGHRS and CDR2 is YFSETQ. The J segment lost 1 base and the V segment lost 1 base, leaving 7 bases of the junction unmatched.

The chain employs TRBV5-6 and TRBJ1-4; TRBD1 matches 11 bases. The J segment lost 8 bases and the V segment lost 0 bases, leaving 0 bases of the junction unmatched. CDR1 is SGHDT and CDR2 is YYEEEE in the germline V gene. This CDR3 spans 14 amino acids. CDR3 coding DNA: TGTGCCAGCAGCTTGGGGACAGGGGGCGAAAAACTGTTTTTT. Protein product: CASSLGTGGEKLFF.

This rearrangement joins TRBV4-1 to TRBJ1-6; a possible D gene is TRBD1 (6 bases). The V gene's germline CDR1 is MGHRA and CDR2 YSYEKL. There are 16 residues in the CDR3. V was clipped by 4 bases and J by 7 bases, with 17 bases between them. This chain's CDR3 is CASSLLDRLNNSPLHF. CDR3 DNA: TGCGCCAGCAGCCTATTAGACAGGCTTAACAATTCACCCCTCCACTTT.

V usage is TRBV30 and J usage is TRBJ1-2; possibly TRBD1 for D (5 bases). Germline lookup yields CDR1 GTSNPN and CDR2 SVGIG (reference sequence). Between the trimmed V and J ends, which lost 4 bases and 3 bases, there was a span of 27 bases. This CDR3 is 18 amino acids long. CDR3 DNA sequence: TGTGCCTGGAAAGTTAGAGGACACGGTTTATTTTCGGACTATGGCTACACCTTC. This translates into CAWKVRGHGLFSDYGYTF.